This paragraph covers one T cell receptor (beta chain) sequence. Its cognate antigen is unknown. MiXCR was run by TCRdb on the reads, yielding one entry per CDR3 protein. The sample consists of roughly 570,000 distinct CDR3 sequences, 35% to 50% of them appearing once. This sample was included in a study of T cell repertoires in cytomegalovirus infection. The receptor comes from a human donor in good health (CMV status not recorded). Some clones in this sample may be carry-over from other donors' samples. The source was cultured PBMCs, collected from culture after CMV antigen stimulation.

CDR3 loop: CASSPGGAADNEQFF. In nucleotides, the CDR3 is TGTGCCAGCAGCCCCGGTGGTGCGGCGGACAATGAGCAGTTCTTC. V and J are TRBV7-2 and TRBJ2-1; D call uncertain. Per the germline V gene, CDR1 is SGHTA and CDR2 is FQGNSA. The length of the CDR3 is 15 residues. Trimming shortened V by 5 bases and J by 5 bases, and 16 bases separated the two germline ends. The variable domain in full, completed from reference TRBV7-2 and TRBJ2-1, reads GAGVSQSPSNKVTEKGKDVELRCDPISGHTALYWYRQSLGQGLEFLIYFQGNSAPDKSGLPSDRFSAERTGGSVSTLTIQRTQQEDSAVYLCASSPGGAADNEQFFGPGTRLTVL.